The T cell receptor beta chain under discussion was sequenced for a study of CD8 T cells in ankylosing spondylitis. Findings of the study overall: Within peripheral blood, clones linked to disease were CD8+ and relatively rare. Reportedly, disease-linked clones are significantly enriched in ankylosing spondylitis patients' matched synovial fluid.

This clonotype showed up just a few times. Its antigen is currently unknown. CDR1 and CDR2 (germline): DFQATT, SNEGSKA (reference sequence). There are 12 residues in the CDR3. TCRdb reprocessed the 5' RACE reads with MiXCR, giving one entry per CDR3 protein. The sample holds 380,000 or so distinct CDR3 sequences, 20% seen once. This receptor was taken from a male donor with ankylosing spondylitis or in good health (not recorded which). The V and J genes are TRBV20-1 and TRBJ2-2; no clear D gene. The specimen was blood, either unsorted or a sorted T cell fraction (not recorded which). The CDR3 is CSAELNAGELFF. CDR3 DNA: TGCAGCGCGGAGTTGAATGCCGGGGAGCTGTTTTTT.